The clone carrying this T cell receptor beta chain was detected only a few times. One entry per CDR3 protein results from TCRdb running MiXCR on the RT-PCR reads. Of about 570,000 distinct CDR3 sequences in the sample, 12% were seen once. These data belong to a study of response to subunit inactivated influenza vaccine. The sequence was collected from a man aged 45-65 years who received an inactivated influenza vaccine. The material was PBMCs from blood, obtained on the day of vaccination.

This CDR3 reads CSAKARTGIEQYF. The CDR3 nucleotides read TGCAGTGCTAAGGCCCGGACAGGGATCGAGCAGTACTTC. This rearrangement joins TRBV20-1 to TRBJ2-7; 8 bases match TRBD1. CDR1 and CDR2 from the germline V gene are DFQATT and SNEGSKA (reference sequence). This CDR3 region has 13 residues. Germline trimming cut 4 bases from V and 6 bases from J; bases unmatched to any gene: 8.